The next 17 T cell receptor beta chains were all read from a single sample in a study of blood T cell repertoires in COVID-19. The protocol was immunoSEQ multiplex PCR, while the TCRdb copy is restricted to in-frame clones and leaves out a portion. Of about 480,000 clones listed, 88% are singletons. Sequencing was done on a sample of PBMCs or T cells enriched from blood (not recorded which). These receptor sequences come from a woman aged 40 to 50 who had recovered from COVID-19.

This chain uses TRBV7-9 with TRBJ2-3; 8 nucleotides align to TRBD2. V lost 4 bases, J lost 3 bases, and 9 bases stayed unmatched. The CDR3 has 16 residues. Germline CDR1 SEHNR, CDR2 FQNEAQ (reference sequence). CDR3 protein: CASSSLLAEGTDTQYF. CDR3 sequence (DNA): TGTGCCAGCAGCTCCCTACTAGCGGAGGGAACAGATACGCAGTATTTT.

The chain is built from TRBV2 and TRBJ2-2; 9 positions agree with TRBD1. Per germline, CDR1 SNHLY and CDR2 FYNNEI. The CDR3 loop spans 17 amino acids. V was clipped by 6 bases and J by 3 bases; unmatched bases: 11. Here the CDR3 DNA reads TGTGCCAGCAGATCCCTACTCCGGGACAGGGACACCGGGGAGCTGTTTTTT. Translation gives CASRSLLRDRDTGELFF.

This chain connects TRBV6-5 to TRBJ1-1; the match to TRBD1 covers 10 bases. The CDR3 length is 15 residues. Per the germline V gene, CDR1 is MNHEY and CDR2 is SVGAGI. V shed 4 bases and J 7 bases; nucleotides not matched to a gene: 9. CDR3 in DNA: TGTGCCAGCAGTTGGACCGGGACAGGGGCTAATGAAGCTTTCTTT. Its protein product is CASSWTGTGANEAFF.

In DNA form, the CDR3 reads TGCGCCAGCAGCCAAGAACTTTACGAGGGAGAGGCAGATACGCAGTATTTT. Translation: CASSQELYEGEADTQYF. This chain links TRBV4-3 with TRBJ2-3, with D maybe TRBD2 (5 bases). The CDR3 consists of 17 residues. Germline V gene data show CDR1 as LGHNA and CDR2 as YSLEER. Trimming removed 0 bases from V and 4 bases from J, with 17 bases in between.

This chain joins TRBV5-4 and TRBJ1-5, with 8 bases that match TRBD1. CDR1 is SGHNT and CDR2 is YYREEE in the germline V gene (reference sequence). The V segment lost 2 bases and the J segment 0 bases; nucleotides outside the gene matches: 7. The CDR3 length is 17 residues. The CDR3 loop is CASSFTGGPYSNQPQHF. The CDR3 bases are TGTGCCAGCAGCTTCACAGGGGGTCCTTATAGCAATCAGCCCCAGCATTTT.

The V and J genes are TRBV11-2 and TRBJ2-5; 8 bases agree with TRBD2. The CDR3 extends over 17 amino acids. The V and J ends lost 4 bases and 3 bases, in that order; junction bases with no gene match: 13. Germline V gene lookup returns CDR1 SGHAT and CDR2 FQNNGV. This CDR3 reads CASSYTILAALEETQYF. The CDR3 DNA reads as TGTGCCAGCAGCTACACAATACTAGCGGCCTTAGAAGAGACCCAGTACTTC.

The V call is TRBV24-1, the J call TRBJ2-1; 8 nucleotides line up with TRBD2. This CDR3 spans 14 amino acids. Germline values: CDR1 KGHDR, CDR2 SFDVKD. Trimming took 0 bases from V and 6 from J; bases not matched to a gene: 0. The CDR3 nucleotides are TGTGCCACCAGTGATTTGCGGGAGGGCAATGAGCAGTTCTTC. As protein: CATSDLREGNEQFF.

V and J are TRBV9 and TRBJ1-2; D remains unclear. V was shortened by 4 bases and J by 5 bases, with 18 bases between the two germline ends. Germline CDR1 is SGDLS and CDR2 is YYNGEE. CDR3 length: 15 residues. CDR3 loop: CASSPGRAMGYGYTF. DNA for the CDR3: TGTGCCAGCAGCCCCGGGAGGGCCATGGGTTATGGCTACACCTTC.

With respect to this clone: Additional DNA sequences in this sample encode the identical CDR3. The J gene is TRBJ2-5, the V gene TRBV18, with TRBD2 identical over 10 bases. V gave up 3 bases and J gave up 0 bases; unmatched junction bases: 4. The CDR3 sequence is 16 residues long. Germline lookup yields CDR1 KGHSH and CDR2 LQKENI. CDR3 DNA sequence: TGTGCCAGCTCACCCCTCGGACTAGCGGACCAAGAGACCCAGTACTTC. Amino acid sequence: CASSPLGLADQETQYF.

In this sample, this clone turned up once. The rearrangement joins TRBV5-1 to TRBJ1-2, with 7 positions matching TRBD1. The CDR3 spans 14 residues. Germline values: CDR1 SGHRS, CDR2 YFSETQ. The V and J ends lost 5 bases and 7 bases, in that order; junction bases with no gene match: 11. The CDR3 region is CASRHEGAQFGYTF. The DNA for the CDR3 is TGCGCCAGCAGGCACGAGGGGGCGCAATTTGGCTACACCTTC.

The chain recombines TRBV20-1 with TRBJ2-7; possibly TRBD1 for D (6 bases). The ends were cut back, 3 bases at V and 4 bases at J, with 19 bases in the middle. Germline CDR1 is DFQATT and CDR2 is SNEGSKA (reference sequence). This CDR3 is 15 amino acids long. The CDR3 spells CSASTLIGGGYEQYF. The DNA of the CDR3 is TGCAGTGCTAGTACGCTGATAGGGGGTGGTTACGAGCAGTACTTC.

The CDR3 region is CASREKAGGPSNEQFF. The DNA of the CDR3 is TGCGCCAGCAGGGAGAAAGCGGGAGGGCCCTCCAATGAGCAGTTCTTC. The chain couples TRBV5-1 to TRBJ2-1, with 10 bases matching TRBD2. V gave up 5 bases and J gave up 6 bases; unmatched junction bases: 11. The CDR3 extends over 16 amino acids. In germline, CDR1 is SGHRS, CDR2 YFSETQ.

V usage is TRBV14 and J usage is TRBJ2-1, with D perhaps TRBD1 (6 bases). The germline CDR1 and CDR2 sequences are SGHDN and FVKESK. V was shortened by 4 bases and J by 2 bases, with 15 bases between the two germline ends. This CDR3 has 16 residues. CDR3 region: CASSRVLRGPYNEQFF. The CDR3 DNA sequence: TGTGCCAGCAGCCGGGTACTCAGGGGCCCCTACAATGAGCAGTTCTTC.

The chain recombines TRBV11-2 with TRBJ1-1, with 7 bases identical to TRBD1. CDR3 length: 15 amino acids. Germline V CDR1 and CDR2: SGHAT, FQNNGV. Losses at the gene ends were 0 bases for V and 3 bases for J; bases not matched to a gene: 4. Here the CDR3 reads CASSLEGTAHTEAFF. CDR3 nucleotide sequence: TGTGCCAGCAGCTTAGAAGGGACAGCGCACACTGAAGCTTTCTTT.

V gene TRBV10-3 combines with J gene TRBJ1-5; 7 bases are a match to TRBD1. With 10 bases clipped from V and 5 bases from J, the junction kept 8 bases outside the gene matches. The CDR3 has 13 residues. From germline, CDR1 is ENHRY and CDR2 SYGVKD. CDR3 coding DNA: TGTGCCACACAGGGGATCCAGGATCAGCCCCAGCATTTT. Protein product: CATQGIQDQPQHF.

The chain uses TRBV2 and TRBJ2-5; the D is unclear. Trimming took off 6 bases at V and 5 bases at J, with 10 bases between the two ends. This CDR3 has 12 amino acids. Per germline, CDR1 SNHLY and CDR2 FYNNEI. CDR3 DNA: TGTGCCAGCAGCAATCTCGGGGAGACCCAGTACTTC. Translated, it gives CASSNLGETQYF.

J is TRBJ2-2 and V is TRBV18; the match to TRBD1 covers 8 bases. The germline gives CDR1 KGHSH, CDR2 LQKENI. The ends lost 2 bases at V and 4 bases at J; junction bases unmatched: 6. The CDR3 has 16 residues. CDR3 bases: TGTGCCAGCTCACCAAGACAGGGGTCGAGCACCGGGGAGCTGTTTTTT. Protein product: CASSPRQGSSTGELFF.